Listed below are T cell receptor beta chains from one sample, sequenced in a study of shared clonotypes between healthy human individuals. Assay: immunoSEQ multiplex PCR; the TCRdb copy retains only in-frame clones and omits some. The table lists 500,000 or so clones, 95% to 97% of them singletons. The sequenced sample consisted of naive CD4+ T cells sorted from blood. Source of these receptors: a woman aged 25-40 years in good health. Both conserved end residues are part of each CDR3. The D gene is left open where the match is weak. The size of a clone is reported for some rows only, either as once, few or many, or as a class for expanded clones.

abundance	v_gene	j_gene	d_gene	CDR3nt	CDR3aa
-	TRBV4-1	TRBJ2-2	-	TGCGCCAGCAGCCATAGACACTCCGTAGAGCTGTTTTTT	CASSHRHSVELFF
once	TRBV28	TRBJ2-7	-	TGTGCCAGCAGTTTTAACTCGGCCTACGAGCAGTACTTC	CASSFNSAYEQYF
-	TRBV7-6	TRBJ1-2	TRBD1	TGTGCCAGCAGCTTATTCGACAGGGTTGATGGCTACACCTTC	CASSLFDRVDGYTF
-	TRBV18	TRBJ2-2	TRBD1	TGTGCCAGCTCACCTGGGGGACAGTCCCAAAACACCGGGGAGCTGTTTTTT	CASSPGGQSQNTGELFF
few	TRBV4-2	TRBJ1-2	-	TGTGCCAGCAGCCAAGATTACGACAACTATGGCTACACCTTC	CASSQDYDNYGYTF
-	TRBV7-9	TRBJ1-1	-	TGTGCCAGCAACATTGCGGGGGAGAACACTGAAGCTTTCTTT	CASNIAGENTEAFF
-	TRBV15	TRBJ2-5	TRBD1	TGTGCCACCAGCAGAAGCCCTTTACAGGGGGGAGAGACCCAGTACTTC	CATSRSPLQGGETQYF
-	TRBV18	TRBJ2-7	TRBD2	TGTGCCAGCTCCTGGCGGGAGTACTACGAGCAGTACTTC	CASSWREYYEQYF
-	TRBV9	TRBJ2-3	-	TGTGCCAGCGGGCTAGCGCCAACTAGCACAGATACGCAGTATTTT	CASGLAPTSTDTQYF
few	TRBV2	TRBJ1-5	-	TGTGCCAGCCGGCGCAGGGAGGGCAATCAGCCCCAGCATTTT	CASRRREGNQPQHF
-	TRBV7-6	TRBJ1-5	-	TGTGCCAGCAGCCCCAAAACGGGACGGTTAAGCAATCAGCCCCAGCATTTT	CASSPKTGRLSNQPQHF
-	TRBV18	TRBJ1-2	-	TGTGCCAGCTCACTAACGACAGATGCCTATGGCTACACCTTC	CASSLTTDAYGYTF
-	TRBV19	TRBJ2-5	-	TGTGCCAGTAGCATCCGGATCCCCCAAGAGACCCAGTACTTC	CASSIRIPQETQYF
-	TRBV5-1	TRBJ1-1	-	TGCGCCAGCAGCTTGGTCGTGAACACTGAAGCTTTCTTT	CASSLVVNTEAFF
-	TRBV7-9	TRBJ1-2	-	TGTGCCAGCAGCCAAAACAACTATGGCTACACCTTC	CASSQNNYGYTF
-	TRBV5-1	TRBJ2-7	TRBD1	TGCGCCAGCAGCTCGCCCGGGACAGGGGTCTACGAGCAGTACTTC	CASSSPGTGVYEQYF
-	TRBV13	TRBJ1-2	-	TGTGCCAGCAGCTTAAGGGGAAACTATGGCTACACCTTC	CASSLRGNYGYTF
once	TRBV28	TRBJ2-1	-	TGTGCCAGCAGTTACCTCGCGGCCCGAAAAACCGGGGGTTATGAGCAGTTCTTC	CASSYLAARKTGGYEQFF
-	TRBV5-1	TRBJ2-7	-	TGCGCCAGCAGCCCGGGACGGACCACCTACGAGCAGTACTTC	CASSPGRTTYEQYF
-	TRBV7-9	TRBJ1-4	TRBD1	TGTGCCAGCAGCCGCATCGGACAGGGACTTTCTGCAACTAATGAAAAACTGTTTTTT	CASSRIGQGLSATNEKLFF
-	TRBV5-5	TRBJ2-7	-	TGTGCCAGCAGCTTGGGTCTGACTGGCGGCTCCTACGAGCAGTACTTC	CASSLGLTGGSYEQYF
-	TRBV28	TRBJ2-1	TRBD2	TGTGCCAGCAGTTCGGGACTAGCGGGATTCAATGAGCAGTTCTTC	CASSSGLAGFNEQFF
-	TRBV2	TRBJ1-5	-	TGTGCCAGCAGTCTGTACACTAATCAGCCCCAGCATTTT	CASSLYTNQPQHF
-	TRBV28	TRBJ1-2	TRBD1	TGTGCCAGCAGCTTGACAGGGATCGGCTACACCTTC	CASSLTGIGYTF
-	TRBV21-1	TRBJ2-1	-	TGTGCCAGCAGCAAAGGACCTTTAGCGGGGGATTACAATGAGCAGTTCTTC	CASSKGPLAGDYNEQFF
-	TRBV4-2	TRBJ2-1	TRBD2	TGTGCCAGCAGCCAAGAGCCTTTCGGGGGAGGGAGCTCCTACAATGAGCAGTTCTTC	CASSQEPFGGGSSYNEQFF
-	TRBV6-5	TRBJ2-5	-	TGTGCCAGCAGTAGACCGGGACTCGAAGAGACCCAGTACTTC	CASSRPGLEETQYF
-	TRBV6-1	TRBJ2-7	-	TGTGCCAGCAGCCAGACACGATTTATCTCCTACGAGCAGTACTTC	CASSQTRFISYEQYF
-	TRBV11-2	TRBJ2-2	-	TGTGCCAGCAGCTTAGAGTTCCAGGGGAGCACCGGGGAGCTGTTTTTT	CASSLEFQGSTGELFF